This T cell receptor beta chain is drawn from a study of CD8 T cells in Susac syndrome. Concerning this clonotype: The antigen is not known.

Study results and caveats: The study recognized that its TCR sequencing and HLA analysis covered a relatively small number of individuals.

Trimming removed 2 bases at V and 2 bases at J, with 6 bases between. The CDR3 totals 13 residues. The germline gives CDR1 SGHTA, CDR2 FQGTGA. Sequencing targeted TCR beta in T cells from blood (CD8+ and CD4+). TEMRA cells were FACS-enriched, unlike CD8+ and CD4+ T cells, which were negatively isolated. The authors reverse transcribed roughly 0.5 to 1 ug RNA with random hexamers. Amplification of TCR beta CDR3 spanned 54 Vbeta and 13 Jbeta via immunoSEQ multiplex PCR. TCRdb recomputed calls from the immunoSEQ multiplex PCR reads with MiXCR, one row per CDR3 protein. In the table there are about 250,000 distinct CDR3 sequences, just over 90% of which are singletons.

The origin of this receptor is a human donor with multiple sclerosis. The chain has TRBV7-3 and TRBJ1-2, with D uncertain. Sequencing was carried out using CD4+ T cells from PBMCs. CDR3 residues: CASSLQDNYGYTF. In nucleotides, the CDR3 is TGTGCCAGCAGCTTACAAGACAACTATGGCTACACCTTC.